This TCR beta chain was sequenced for a study of T cells in Graves' hyperthyroidism and ophthalmopathy. As for the study in general: Blood from the periphery was taken at initial diagnosis, before any treatment.

Of note for this clonotype: This clone may be a read error of a much larger clone one base away.

Germline-derived CDR1 and CDR2 are ENHRY and SYGVKD. The CDR3 spans 13 residues. Regions amplified from RNA transcripts were the TCR beta CDR3 regions. The HTBI primer set drove a first-round RT-PCR of the TCR CDR3. TCRdb redid the calling of the multiplex PCR reads with MiXCR, one entry per CDR3 protein. The sample contains 350,000 to 450,000 distinct CDR3 sequences, approximately 15% of which appear only once. Stable hyperthyroidism: no ophthalmopathy progression over 18 months of follow-up. The rearrangement links TRBV10-3 to TRBJ2-7; 7 nucleotides line up with TRBD1. The TCR comes from a woman aged 55-75 years with Graves' hyperthyroidism. Sequenced: blood. The CDR3 region has the DNA TGTGCCATCAAGGGGGCCAGGTCCTACGAGCAGTGCTTC. Protein product: CAIKGARSYEQCF.